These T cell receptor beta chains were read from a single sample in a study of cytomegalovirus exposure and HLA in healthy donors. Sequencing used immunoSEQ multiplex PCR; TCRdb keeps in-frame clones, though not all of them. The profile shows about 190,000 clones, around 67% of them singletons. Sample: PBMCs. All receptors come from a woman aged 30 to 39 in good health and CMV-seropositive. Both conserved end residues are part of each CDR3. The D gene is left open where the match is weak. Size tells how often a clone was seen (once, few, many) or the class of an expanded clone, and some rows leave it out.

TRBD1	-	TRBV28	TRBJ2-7	CASSFVRTGYEQYF	TGTGCCAGCAGTTTCGTCCGGACAGGCTACGAGCAGTACTTC
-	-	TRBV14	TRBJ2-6	CASSLADSGANVLTF	TGTGCCAGCAGCCTAGCGGACTCTGGGGCCAACGTCCTGACTTTC
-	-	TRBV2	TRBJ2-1	CASSEERLADGEQFF	TGTGCCAGCAGTGAGGAGCGGTTAGCGGATGGTGAGCAGTTCTTC
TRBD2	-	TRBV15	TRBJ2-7	CATSREGRLATEQYF	TGTGCCACCAGCAGAGAGGGAAGACTAGCGACCGAGCAGTACTTC
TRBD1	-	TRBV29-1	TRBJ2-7	CSARDSSYEQYF	TGCAGCGCCCGGGACAGCTCCTACGAGCAGTACTTC
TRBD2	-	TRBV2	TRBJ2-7	CASSVTSGSHEQYF	TGTGCCAGCAGTGTTACTAGCGGGAGTCACGAGCAGTACTTC
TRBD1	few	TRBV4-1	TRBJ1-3	CASSETATGYGNTIYF	TGCGCCAGCAGCGAAACAGCGACAGGGTACGGAAACACCATATATTTT
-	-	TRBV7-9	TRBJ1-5	CASSQSGQPQHF	TGTGCCAGCAGCCAATCAGGTCAGCCCCAGCATTTT
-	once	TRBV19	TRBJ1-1	CASSMSGVLNTEAFF	TGTGCCAGTAGTATGTCAGGGGTTCTGAACACTGAAGCTTTCTTT
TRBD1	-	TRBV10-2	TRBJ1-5	CASRLGQGNQPQHF	TGCGCCAGCAGACTCGGACAGGGCAATCAGCCCCAGCATTTT
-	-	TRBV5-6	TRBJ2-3	CASSVQGGKDTQYF	TGTGCCAGCAGCGTACAGGGTGGGAAAGATACGCAGTATTTT
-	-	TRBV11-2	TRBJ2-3	CASSLDTGTDTQYF	TGTGCCAGCAGCTTAGATACGGGCACAGATACGCAGTATTTT
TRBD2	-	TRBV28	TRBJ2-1	CASSFWVSGTLAGENEQFF	TGTGCCAGCAGTTTTTGGGTCAGCGGGACCCTAGCGGGCGAGAATGAGCAGTTCTTC
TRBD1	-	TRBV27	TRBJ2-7	CASSWRRGLYEQYF	TGTGCCAGCAGTTGGCGCAGGGGGCTTTACGAGCAGTACTTC
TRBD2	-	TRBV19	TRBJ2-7	CASSPNGRAYEQYF	TGTGCCAGTAGCCCGAACGGGAGGGCCTACGAGCAGTACTTC
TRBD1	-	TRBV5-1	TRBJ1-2	CASSQGQGGNYGYTF	TGCGCCAGCAGCCAGGGACAGGGGGGTAACTATGGCTACACCTTC
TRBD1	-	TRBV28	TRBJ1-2	CASRPGTGGAYGYTF	TGTGCCAGCAGGCCCGGGACAGGGGGCGCCTATGGCTACACCTTC
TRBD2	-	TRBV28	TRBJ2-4	CASSPAREGKNIQYF	TGTGCTAGCAGTCCAGCCCGGGAGGGCAAAAACATTCAGTACTTC
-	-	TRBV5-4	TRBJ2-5	CASSFQGGGETQYF	TGTGCCAGCAGCTTCCAGGGGGGCGGGGAGACCCAGTACTTC
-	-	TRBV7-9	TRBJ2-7	CAGLDTKSYEQYF	TGTGCCGGACTCGACACTAAATCCTACGAGCAGTACTTC
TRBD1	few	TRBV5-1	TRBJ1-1	CASREGGGTGTEAFF	TGCGCCAGCAGAGAAGGAGGGGGCACTGGCACTGAAGCTTTCTTT
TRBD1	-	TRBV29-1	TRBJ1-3	CSAEGDRGNTIYF	TGCAGCGCCGAGGGGGACAGGGGAAACACCATATATTTT
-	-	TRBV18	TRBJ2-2	CASRDTRNTGELFF	TGTGCCAGCCGTGACACTAGAAATACCGGGGAGCTGTTTTTT
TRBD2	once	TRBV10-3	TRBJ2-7	CAISGSVAGPSYEQYF	TGTGCCATCAGTGGATCAGTAGCGGGGCCCTCCTACGAGCAGTACTTC
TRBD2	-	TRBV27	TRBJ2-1	CASSMGLAGVGEQFF	TGTGCCAGCAGTATGGGACTAGCGGGAGTTGGTGAGCAGTTCTTC
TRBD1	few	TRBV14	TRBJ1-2	CASSQSGTANYGYTF	TGTGCCAGCAGCCAATCCGGGACAGCGAACTATGGCTACACCTTC
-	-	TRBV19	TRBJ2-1	CASTRGSYNEQFF	TGTGCCAGTACAAGGGGGAGTTACAATGAGCAGTTCTTC
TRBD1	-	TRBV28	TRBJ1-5	CATGQGNQPQHF	TGTGCCACCGGACAGGGGAATCAGCCCCAGCATTTT
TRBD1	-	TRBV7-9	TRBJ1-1	CASSQGQGTEAFF	TGTGCCAGCAGCCAGGGACAGGGGACTGAAGCTTTCTTT
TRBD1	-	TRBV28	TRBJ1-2	CASNPDRGRGYTF	TGTGCCAGCAACCCCGACAGGGGACGCGGCTACACCTTC
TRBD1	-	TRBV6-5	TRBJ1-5	CASSYDRASNQPQHF	TGTGCCAGCAGTTACGACAGGGCTAGCAATCAGCCCCAGCATTTT
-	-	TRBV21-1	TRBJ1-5	CASSKEQRFNQPQHF	TGTGCCAGCAGCAAAGAACAGCGGTTCAATCAGCCCCAGCATTTT
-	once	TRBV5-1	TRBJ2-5	CASSLDGTPQETQYF	TGCGCCAGCAGCTTGGACGGGACACCCCAAGAGACCCAGTACTTC
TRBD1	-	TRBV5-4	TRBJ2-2	CASSLARQGANTGELFF	TGTGCCAGCAGCTTGGCTCGACAGGGGGCGAACACCGGGGAGCTGTTTTTT
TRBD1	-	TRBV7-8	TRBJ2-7	CASSPDRERYEQYF	TGTGCCAGCAGCCCGGACAGGGAAAGATACGAGCAGTACTTC
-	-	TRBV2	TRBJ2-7	CASRKESGTYYEQYF	TGTGCCAGCAGAAAGGAGAGCGGAACTTACTACGAGCAGTACTTC
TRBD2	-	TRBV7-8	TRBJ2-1	CASSLLPSGIGNEQFF	TGTGCCAGCAGCTTGTTGCCTAGCGGGATTGGGAATGAGCAGTTCTTC
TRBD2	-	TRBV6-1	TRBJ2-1	CASPDNGRVGHEQFF	TGTGCCAGCCCCGATAACGGGAGGGTAGGCCATGAGCAGTTCTTC
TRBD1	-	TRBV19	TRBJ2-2	CASSIGTGATGELFF	TGTGCCAGTAGTATCGGGACAGGGGCCACCGGGGAGCTGTTTTTT
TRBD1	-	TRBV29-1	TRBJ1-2	CSVSVGGTANYGYTF	TGCAGCGTTTCCGTCGGTGGGACAGCTAACTATGGCTACACCTTC
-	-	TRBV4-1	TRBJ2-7	CASSQELAGPSYEQYF	TGCGCCAGCAGCCAAGAGTTAGCAGGGCCCTCCTACGAGCAGTACTTC
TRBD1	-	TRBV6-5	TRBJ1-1	CASSLGQGASEAFF	TGTGCCAGCAGTTTGGGACAGGGGGCTTCGGAAGCTTTCTTT
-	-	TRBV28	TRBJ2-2	CASSLLLASNTGELFF	TGTGCCAGCAGCCTCCTTCTAGCGTCGAACACCGGGGAGCTGTTTTTT
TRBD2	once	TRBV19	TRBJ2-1	CASSRGGGGPNEQFF	TGTGCCAGTAGTAGGGGCGGGGGAGGTCCCAATGAGCAGTTCTTC
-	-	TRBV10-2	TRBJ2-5	CASSDLGSRETQYF	TGCGCCAGCAGTGACCTGGGCTCCCGGGAGACCCAGTACTTC
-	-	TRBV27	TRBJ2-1	CASSPPTSYNEQFF	TGTGCCAGCAGTCCCCCCACATCCTACAATGAGCAGTTCTTC
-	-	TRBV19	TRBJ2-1	CASSIGEHNEQFF	TGTGCCAGTAGTATAGGGGAGCACAATGAGCAGTTCTTC
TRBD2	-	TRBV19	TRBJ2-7	CASSPAPGLAGLTYEQYF	TGTGCCAGTAGTCCTGCCCCGGGACTAGCGGGATTAACCTACGAGCAGTACTTC
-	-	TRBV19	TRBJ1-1	CASRKPGDTEAFF	TGTGCCAGTAGAAAACCGGGGGATACTGAAGCTTTCTTT
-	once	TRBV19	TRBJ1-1	CASSTPRGDSEAFF	TGTGCCAGTAGTACCCCCCGGGGGGATTCTGAAGCTTTCTTT
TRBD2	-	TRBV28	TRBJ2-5	CASSLHNSGGIQETQYF	TGTGCCAGCAGTCTCCACAATAGCGGGGGCATCCAAGAGACCCAGTACTTC
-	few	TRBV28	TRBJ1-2	CASSFWGRPYGYTF	TGTGCCAGCAGTTTTTGGGGCAGACCATATGGCTACACCTTC
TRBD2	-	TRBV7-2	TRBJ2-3	CASRFRSGMDTQYF	TGTGCCAGCAGGTTCAGGAGCGGGATGGATACGCAGTATTTT
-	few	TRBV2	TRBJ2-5	CASSEDQGETQYF	TGTGCCAGCAGTGAAGATCAGGGGGAGACCCAGTACTTC
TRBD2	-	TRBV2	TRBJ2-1	CATSVTSGSQDEQFF	TGTGCCACCTCAGTGACTAGCGGGAGTCAGGATGAGCAGTTCTTC
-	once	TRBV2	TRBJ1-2	CASRSGAANYGYTF	TGTGCCAGCAGATCAGGGGCCGCTAACTATGGCTACACCTTC
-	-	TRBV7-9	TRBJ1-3	CASSPGRDSGNTIYF	TGTGCCAGCAGCCCCGGCAGGGACTCTGGAAACACCATATATTTT
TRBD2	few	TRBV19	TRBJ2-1	CASSAGTSGILYNEQFF	TGTGCCAGTAGTGCCGGGACTAGCGGGATCCTATACAATGAGCAGTTCTTC
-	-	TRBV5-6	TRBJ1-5	CASTLGPGNQPQHF	TGTGCCAGCACTCTGGGCCCAGGCAATCAGCCCCAGCATTTT
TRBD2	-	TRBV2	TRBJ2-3	CALFGLAGATDTQYF	TGTGCCCTCTTCGGACTAGCGGGGGCCACAGATACGCAGTATTTT